These 10 T cell receptor beta chains originate from one sample sequenced in a study of cytomegalovirus exposure and HLA in healthy donors. Assay: immunoSEQ multiplex PCR; the TCRdb copy retains only in-frame clones and omits some. The repertoire has about 160,000 clones, about 86% of them found once; the top ten carry around 6%. The sequenced sample was PBMCs. All receptors derive from a woman aged 25 to 39 in good health and CMV-seronegative.

The chain is built from TRBV27 and TRBJ2-1, with 8 positions matching TRBD1. Germline V gives CDR1 MNHEY, CDR2 SMNVEV (reference sequence). The CDR3 length is 15 residues. J gave up 2 bases and V 6 bases, and 6 bases lay outside the gene matches. This CDR3 is CASSLDRATYNEQFF. For the CDR3, the DNA is TGTGCCAGCAGCCTGGACAGGGCCACCTACAATGAGCAGTTCTTC.

The V gene is TRBV6-5, the J gene TRBJ2-1, with D unresolved. Per germline, CDR1 MNHEY and CDR2 SVGAGI. V lost 0 bases and J 5 bases, leaving 5 bases between the germline ends. The CDR3 is made up of 13 amino acids. CDR3 in amino acids: CASSYSRNNEQFF. CDR3 nucleotide sequence: TGTGCCAGCAGTTACTCCCGAAACAATGAGCAGTTCTTC.

The CDR3 loop is CSVAGVRSGRGSDTQYF. CDR3 DNA: TGCAGCGTCGCCGGGGTCCGTAGCGGGAGGGGCTCAGATACGCAGTATTTT. This chain links TRBV29-1 with TRBJ2-3; TRBD2 agrees at 11 bases. From germline, CDR1 is SQVTM and CDR2 ANQGSEA. With 6 bases clipped from V and 4 bases from J, the junction kept 15 bases outside the gene matches. This CDR3 comprises 17 residues.

The rearrangement joins TRBV6-1 to TRBJ2-7; TRBD2 matches at 10 bases. Trimming removed 5 bases from V and 4 bases from J; junction bases left unmatched: 5. The germline CDR1 and CDR2 sequences are MNHNS and SASEGT. This CDR3 has 14 amino acids. The CDR3 DNA reads as TGTGCCAGCAGTCCTAGCGGGGGTAGATACGAGCAGTACTTC. It specifies CASSPSGGRYEQYF.

This chain joins TRBV18 and TRBJ1-2; D gene ambiguous. Trimming removed 2 bases at V and 2 bases at J, with 6 bases between. The germline V gene has CDR1 KGHSH and CDR2 LQKENI. CDR3 length: 13 amino acids. CDR3 nucleotides: TGTGCCAGCTCACCAGAGCCCAACTATGGCTACACCTTC. It specifies CASSPEPNYGYTF.

The genes are TRBV30 and TRBJ2-2; D may be TRBD1 (5 bases). The length of the CDR3 is 12 residues. Trimming pared 4 bases from V and 7 bases from J, leaving 10 bases between. Germline CDR1 reads GTSNPN; CDR2 reads SVGIG (reference sequence). The CDR3 nucleotides are TGTGCCTGGAAATGGGGCTTCGGGGAGCTGTTTTTT. It encodes CAWKWGFGELFF.

The chain employs TRBV2 and TRBJ2-7; D may be TRBD1 (5 bases). In germline, CDR1 is SNHLY, CDR2 FYNNEI. The CDR3 runs 14 residues. Trimming left V 5 bases short and J 7 bases short, with 18 bases between. CDR3 protein: CASSRAGHTIEQYF. DNA of the CDR3: TGTGCCAGCAGTCGGGCAGGGCATACGATAGAGCAGTACTTC.

The count of this clone is one. This rearrangement joins TRBV6-1 to TRBJ2-7, with 8 bases aligning to TRBD2. Germline V gene lookup returns CDR1 MNHNS and CDR2 SASEGT. The CDR3 loop spans 14 amino acids. V gave up 7 bases and J gave up 0 bases; unmatched junction bases: 5. CDR3 nucleotide sequence: TGTGCCAGCACTTTAGCGGGACTCTCCTACGAGCAGTACTTC. Amino acids: CASTLAGLSYEQYF.

V usage is TRBV7-9 and J usage is TRBJ2-5, with a weak D call TRBD2 (5 bases). Germline lookup yields CDR1 SEHNR and CDR2 FQNEAQ (reference sequence). The V end was cut by 3 bases, the J end by 2 bases, with 10 bases between. The CDR3 runs 14 residues. CDR3 loop: CASSFGLAQETQYF. Written as DNA, the CDR3 is TGTGCCAGCAGCTTCGGTCTAGCTCAAGAGACCCAGTACTTC.

With regard to this clone: The sample has other DNA sequences that encode this CDR3 too. The CDR3: CASSQGTGGSYEQYF. CDR3 bases: TGCGCCAGCAGCCAAGGGACAGGGGGATCCTACGAGCAGTACTTC. The rearrangement links TRBV4-3 to TRBJ2-7; 10 bases fit TRBD1. The V gene end was trimmed by 1 base and the J gene end by 1 base; junction bases not matched to a gene: 1. CDR3 length: 15 amino acids. Germline V lookup: CDR1 LGHNA, CDR2 YSLEER.